This TCR beta chain was identified during a study of post-analysis software for immune sequencing data. Turning to the study itself: Several disease courses (relapsing-remitting, secondary progressive and progressive-relapsing) of multiple sclerosis were included. General observations from the study: Samples made in the same batch grouped tightly together by F measure. About 5 TRBV segments occurring more often in patients than controls included TRBV5-6, TRBV5-1 and TRBV20-1. Controls had significantly higher normalized Chao1 diversity than multiple sclerosis patients.

To note about this clonotype: What it binds is not known.

Trimming pared 1 base from V and 6 bases from J, leaving 2 bases between. This CDR3 has 11 residues. Germline values: CDR1 LNHDA, CDR2 SQIVND (reference sequence). Prepared libraries of TCR beta cDNA carried unique molecular identifiers. The T cell input of roughly 0.9 to 11 million gave around 450,000 cDNA molecules. TCRdb passed the PCR reads through MiXCR, listing each CDR3 protein once. Altogether roughly 400,000 distinct CDR3 sequences are present, roughly 40% being singletons, with the ten largest covering under 9%. This sequence originates from a girl between 2 and 10 years old with multiple sclerosis. The gene calls are TRBV19 and TRBJ2-3; D uncertain. The specimen sequenced was blood. In nucleotides, the CDR3 is TGTGCCAGTAGTATAGGGGATACGCAGTATTTT. Amino acid sequence: CASSIGDTQYF.